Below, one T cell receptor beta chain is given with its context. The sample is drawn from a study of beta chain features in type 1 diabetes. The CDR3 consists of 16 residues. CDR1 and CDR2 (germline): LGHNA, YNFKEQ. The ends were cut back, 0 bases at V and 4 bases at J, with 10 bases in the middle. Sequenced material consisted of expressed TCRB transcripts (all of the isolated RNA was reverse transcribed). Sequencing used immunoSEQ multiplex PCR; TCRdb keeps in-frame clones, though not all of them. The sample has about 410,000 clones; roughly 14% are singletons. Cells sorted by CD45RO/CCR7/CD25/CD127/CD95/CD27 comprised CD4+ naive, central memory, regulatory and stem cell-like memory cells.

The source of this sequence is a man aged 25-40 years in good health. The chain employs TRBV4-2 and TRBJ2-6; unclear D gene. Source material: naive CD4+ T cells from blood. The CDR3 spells CASSQDRGAGANVLTF. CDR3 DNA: TGTGCCAGCAGCCAAGATAGAGGTGCCGGGGCCAACGTCCTGACTTTC.